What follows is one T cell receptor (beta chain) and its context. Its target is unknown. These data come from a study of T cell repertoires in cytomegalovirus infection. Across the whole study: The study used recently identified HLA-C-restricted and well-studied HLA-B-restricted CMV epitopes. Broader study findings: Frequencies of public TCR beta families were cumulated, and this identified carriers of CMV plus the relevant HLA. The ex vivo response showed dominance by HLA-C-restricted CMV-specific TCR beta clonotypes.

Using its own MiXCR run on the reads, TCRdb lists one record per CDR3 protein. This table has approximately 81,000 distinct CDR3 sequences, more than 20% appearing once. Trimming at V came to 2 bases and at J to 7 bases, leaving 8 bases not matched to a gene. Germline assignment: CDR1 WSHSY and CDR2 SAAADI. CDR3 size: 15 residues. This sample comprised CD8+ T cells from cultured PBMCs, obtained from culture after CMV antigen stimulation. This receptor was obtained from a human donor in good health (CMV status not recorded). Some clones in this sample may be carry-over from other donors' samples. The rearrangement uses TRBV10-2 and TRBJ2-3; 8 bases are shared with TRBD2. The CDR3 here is CASSEGAGVLHTQYF. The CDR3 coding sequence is TGCGCCAGCAGTGAGGGAGCGGGAGTTTTGCATACGCAGTATTTT.